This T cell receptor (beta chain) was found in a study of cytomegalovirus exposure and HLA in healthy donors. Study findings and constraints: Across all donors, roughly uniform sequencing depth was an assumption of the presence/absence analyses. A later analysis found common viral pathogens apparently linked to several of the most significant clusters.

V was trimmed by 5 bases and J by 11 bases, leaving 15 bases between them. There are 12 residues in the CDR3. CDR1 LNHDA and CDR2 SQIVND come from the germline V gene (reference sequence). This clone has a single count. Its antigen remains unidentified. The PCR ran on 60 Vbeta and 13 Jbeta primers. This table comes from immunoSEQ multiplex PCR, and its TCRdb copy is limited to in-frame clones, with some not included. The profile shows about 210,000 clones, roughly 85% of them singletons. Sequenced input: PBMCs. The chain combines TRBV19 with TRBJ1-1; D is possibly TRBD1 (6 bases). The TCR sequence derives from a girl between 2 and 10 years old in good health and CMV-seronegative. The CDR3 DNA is TGTGCCAGTAGTCCGGAGGACAGTACGGCTTTCTTT. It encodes CASSPEDSTAFF.